This T cell receptor (beta chain) was identified in a study of T-cell reconstitution after alpha-beta-depleted transplantation in children. Construction of the TCRbeta library involved unique molecular identifiers. Via MiXCR, TCRdb re-called the PCR reads, giving one row per CDR3 protein. The sample holds 500,000 to 600,000 distinct CDR3 sequences, 25% to 30% seen once. This clonotype has a handful of counts. V shed 4 bases and J 1 base; nucleotides not matched to a gene: 3. The CDR3 is made up of 15 amino acids. Germline lookup yields CDR1 SGHRS and CDR2 YFSETQ. Sequencing used PBMCs, obtained before TCRalphabeta/CD19-depleted stem cell transplant. The chain carries TRBV5-1 and TRBJ2-2; 8 bases match TRBD1. The clonotype originates from a boy younger than two with Wiskott-Aldrich syndrome, due to receive a stem cell transplant. CDR3 amino acids: CASSKDRGNTGELFF. The DNA of the CDR3 is TGCGCCAGCAGCAAAGACAGGGGGAACACCGGGGAGCTGTTTTTT. The entire variable domain, with the rest obtained from reference TRBV5-1 and TRBJ2-2, is as follows: KAGVTQTPRYLIKTRGQQVTLSCSPISGHRSVSWYQQTPGQGLQFLFEYFSETQRNKGNFPGRFSGRQFSNSRSEMNVSTLELGDSALYLCASSKDRGNTGELFFGEGSRLTVL.